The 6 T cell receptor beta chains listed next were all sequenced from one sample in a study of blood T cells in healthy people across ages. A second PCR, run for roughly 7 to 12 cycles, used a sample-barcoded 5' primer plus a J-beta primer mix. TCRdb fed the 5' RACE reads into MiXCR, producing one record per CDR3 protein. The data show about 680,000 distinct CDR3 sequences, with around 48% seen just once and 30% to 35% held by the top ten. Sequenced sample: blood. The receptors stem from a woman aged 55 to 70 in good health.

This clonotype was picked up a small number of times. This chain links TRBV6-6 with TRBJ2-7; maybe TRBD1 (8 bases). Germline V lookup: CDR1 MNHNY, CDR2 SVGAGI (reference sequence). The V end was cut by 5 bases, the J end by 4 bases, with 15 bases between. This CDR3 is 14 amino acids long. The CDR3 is CASSTYRGGYEQYF. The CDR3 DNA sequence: TGTGCCAGCAGTACTTACAGGGGGGGATACGAGCAGTACTTC.

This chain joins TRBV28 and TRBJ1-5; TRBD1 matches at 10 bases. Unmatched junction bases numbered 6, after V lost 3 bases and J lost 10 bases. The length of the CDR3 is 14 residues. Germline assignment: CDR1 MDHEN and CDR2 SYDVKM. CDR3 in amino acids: CASSLGQGIPPQHF. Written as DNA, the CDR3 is TGTGCCAGCAGTTTGGGACAGGGGATTCCTCCCCAGCATTTT. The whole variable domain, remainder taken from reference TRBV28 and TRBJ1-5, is DVKVTQSSRYLVKRTGEKVFLECVQDMDHENMFWYRQDPGLGLRLIYFSYDVKMKEKGDIPEGYSVSREKKERFSLILESASTNQTSMYLCASSLGQGIPPQHFGDGTRLSIL.

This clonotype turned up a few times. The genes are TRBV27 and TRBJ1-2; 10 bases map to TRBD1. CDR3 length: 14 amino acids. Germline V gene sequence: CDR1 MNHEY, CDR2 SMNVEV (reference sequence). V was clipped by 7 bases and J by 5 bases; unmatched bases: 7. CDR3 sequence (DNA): TGTGCCAGCAAAGGACAGGGGGAGGGATATGGCTACACCTTC. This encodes CASKGQGEGYGYTF.

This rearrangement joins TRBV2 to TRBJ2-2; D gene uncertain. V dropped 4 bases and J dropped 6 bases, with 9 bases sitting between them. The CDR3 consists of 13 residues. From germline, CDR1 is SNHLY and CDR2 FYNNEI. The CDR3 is CASSGSWAGELFF. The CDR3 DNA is TGTGCCAGCAGTGGGTCGTGGGCCGGGGAGCTGTTTTTT. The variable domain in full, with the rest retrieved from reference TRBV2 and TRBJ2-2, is EPEVTQTPSHQVTQMGQEVILRCVPISNHLYFYWYRQILGQKVEFLVSFYNNEISEKSEIFDDQFSVERPDGSNFTLKIRSTKLEDSAMYFCASSGSWAGELFFGEGSRLTVL.

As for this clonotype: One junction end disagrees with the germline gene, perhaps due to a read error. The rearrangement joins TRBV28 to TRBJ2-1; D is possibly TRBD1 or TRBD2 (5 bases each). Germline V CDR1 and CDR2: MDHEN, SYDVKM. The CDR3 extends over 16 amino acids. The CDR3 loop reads CVSSLPGTVAYNEQFF. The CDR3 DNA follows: TGTGTCAGCAGTTTACCCGGGACGGTCGCCTACAATGAGCAGTTCTTC.

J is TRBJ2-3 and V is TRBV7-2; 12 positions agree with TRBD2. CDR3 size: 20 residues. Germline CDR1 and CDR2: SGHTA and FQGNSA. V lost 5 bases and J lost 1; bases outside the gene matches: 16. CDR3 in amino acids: CASSLRTSGISSFGTDTQYF. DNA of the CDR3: TGTGCCAGCAGCCTGCGGACTAGCGGGATTTCTTCTTTCGGCACAGATACGCAGTATTTT.